These 23 T cell receptor beta chains share one sample of origin, sequenced in a study of T cells expressing NK-cell markers. TCRdb derives one entry per CDR3 protein from the 5' RACE reads, leaving out DNA. Recorded for this sample: 500,000 or so distinct CDR3 sequences. The source material was blood T cells: a sorted CD56 or NKG2C T cell subset, CD4+ or CD8+ T cells, or bulk PBMC T cells (not recorded which). The source of these receptors is a man between 18 and 35 years old in good health.

The rearrangement uses TRBV7-2 and TRBJ2-3; TCRdb proposes TRBD2, but this gene call is untestable without DNA. The germline gives CDR1 SGHTA, CDR2 FQGNSA. This CDR3 contains 16 residues. The CDR3 reads CASSPTRGLSTDTQYF.

The chain uses TRBV7-9 and TRBJ2-7; the TCRdb call, TRBD1, lacks DNA for checking. CDR1 and CDR2 (germline): SEHNR, FQNEAQ (reference sequence). The CDR3 runs to 14 residues. The CDR3 reads CASSPTGGTYEQYF. The full variable domain, with the rest looked up from reference TRBV7-9 and TRBJ2-7, is DTGVSQNPRHKITKRGQNVTFRCDPISEHNRLYWYRQTLGQGPEFLTYFQNEAQLEKSRLLSDRFSAERPKGSFSTLEIQRTEQGDSAMYLCASSPTGGTYEQYFGPGTRLTVT.

The V gene is TRBV7-9, the J gene TRBJ2-7; the TCRdb call, TRBD1, lacks DNA for checking. Germline-derived CDR1 and CDR2 are SEHNR and FQNEAQ (reference sequence). The CDR3 consists of 14 residues. The CDR3 region is CASSSETGSYEQYF.

The CDR3 here is CASSLENGEKLFF. The genes are TRBV7-9 and TRBJ1-4. The CDR3 sequence is 13 residues long. The germline CDR1 and CDR2 sequences are SEHNR and FQNEAQ (reference sequence).

The genes are TRBV12-3 or TRBV12-4 and TRBJ2-1; TCRdb selects TRBD1, and the lack of DNA leaves this call unchecked. The CDR3 runs 14 residues. The CDR3 protein is CASSLGQGAGEQFF.

The chain links TRBV10-3 to TRBJ2-3; TCRdb returns TRBD1, unconfirmable since there is no DNA. The germline V gene has CDR1 ENHRY and CDR2 SYGVKD. This CDR3 is built from 15 residues. This CDR3 is CAITPGQGATDTQYF.

The genes are TRBV18 and TRBJ2-5; the TCRdb call, TRBD2, lacks DNA for checking. CDR1 is KGHSH and CDR2 is LQKENI in the germline V gene. This CDR3 comprises 16 residues. The CDR3 protein is CASSPPSPREGETQYF. Combining the CDR3 with reference TRBV18 and TRBJ2-5 gives the whole variable domain NAGVMQNPRHLVRRRGQEARLRCSPMKGHSHVYWYRQLPEEGLKFMVYLQKENIIDESGMPKERFSAEFPKEGPSILRIQQVVRGDSAAYFCASSPPSPREGETQYFGPGTRLLVL.

This rearrangement joins TRBV7-8 to TRBJ2-5; TCRdb's D call of TRBD1 is untestable without DNA. This CDR3 has 15 amino acids. The germline gives CDR1 SGHVS, CDR2 FQNEAQ. The CDR3 is CASSRDRARQETQYF.

The V call is TRBV7-6, the J call TRBJ2-7; the D gene TCRdb calls, TRBD1, cannot be checked with no DNA. The CDR3 runs 14 residues. Germline V CDR1 and CDR2: SGHVS, FNYEAQ. This chain's CDR3 is CASSPGRPPYEQYF.

The rearrangement uses TRBV11-2 and TRBJ2-5; TCRdb indicates TRBD1, and absent DNA this call remains unverified. Germline CDR1 reads SGHAT; CDR2 reads FQNNGV. The CDR3 totals 15 residues. The CDR3 region is CASSFWGQSQETQYF.

The gene calls are TRBV10-1 and TRBJ2-5; the D gene TCRdb calls, TRBD1, cannot be checked with no DNA. This CDR3 contains 15 residues. Germline V gives CDR1 WNHNN, CDR2 SYGVQD (reference sequence). The CDR3 loop is CASSEYRTPGETQYF.

The J gene is TRBJ2-3, the V gene TRBV2; no DNA is available, so the TRBD2 call from TCRdb remains unchecked. CDR3 length: 17 residues. CDR1 is SNHLY, CDR2 FYNNEI, per germline. The CDR3 here is CASSAGLAGDETDTQYF.

The chain uses TRBV5-1 and TRBJ2-3; the D call of TRBD2 rests on TCRdb alone, since no DNA is present to check it. CDR1 and CDR2 (germline): SGHRS, YFSETQ. The CDR3 consists of 15 residues. CDR3 region: CASSSPRTGATTQYF. Variable domain in full (rest from reference TRBV5-1 and TRBJ2-3): KAGVTQTPRYLIKTRGQQVTLSCSPISGHRSVSWYQQTPGQGLQFLFEYFSETQRNKGNFPGRFSGRQFSNSRSEMNVSTLELGDSALYLCASSSPRTGATTQYFGPGTRLTVL.

This chain joins TRBV29-1 and TRBJ2-5; TCRdb's D call, TRBD2, is unchecked because there is no DNA. Germline CDR1 and CDR2: SQVTM and ANQGSEA. The length of the CDR3 is 15 residues. The CDR3 region is CSVVASGRSAETQYF.

V gene TRBV5-1 combines with J gene TRBJ2-6; the TRBD2 assignment by TCRdb is unverifiable without DNA. CDR3 length equals 14 residues. The germline CDR1 and CDR2 sequences are SGHRS and YFSETQ. CDR3 region: CASSGGLLANVLTF.

The chain has TRBV20-1 and TRBJ1-5; TCRdb picks TRBD1, but there is no DNA to check that call. This CDR3 is built from 16 residues. Germline V gene data show CDR1 as DFQATT and CDR2 as SNEGSKA (reference sequence). The CDR3 reads CSAAPRDREVGQPQHF.

The chain combines TRBV30 with TRBJ1-1. This CDR3 is built from 13 residues. Germline CDR1 GTSNPN, CDR2 SVGIG (reference sequence). The CDR3 is CAWNPGQSTEAFF.

The genes are TRBV19 and TRBJ2-2; the TCRdb D gene call, TRBD1, has no DNA to confirm it. The CDR3 contains 15 residues. Germline V gene sequence: CDR1 LNHDA, CDR2 SQIVND (reference sequence). CDR3 protein: CASTSGRERTGELFF.

The V call is TRBV12-3 or TRBV12-4, the J call TRBJ2-5; TCRdb proposes TRBD2, but this gene call is untestable without DNA. There are 17 residues in the CDR3. The chain's CDR3 is CASSLLGLAGVYETQYF.

The chain employs TRBV2 and TRBJ2-5; TCRdb returns TRBD2, unconfirmable since there is no DNA. Germline CDR1 and CDR2: SNHLY and FYNNEI. CDR3 length: 17 residues. CDR3: CASDSRGDSLFQETQYF.

The gene calls are TRBV7-8 and TRBJ2-4; lacking DNA, the TRBD1 call made by TCRdb goes unchecked. This CDR3 spans 11 amino acids. The V gene's germline CDR1 is SGHVS and CDR2 FQNEAQ. CDR3 residues: CASSTGVIQYF.

V usage is TRBV6-5 and J usage is TRBJ1-3; TCRdb names TRBD1, which stays unverified in the absence of DNA. CDR1 and CDR2 from the germline V gene are MNHEY and SVGAGI. This CDR3 is built from 16 residues. This chain's CDR3 is CASSYSRRGSGNTIYF.

The chain employs TRBV7-6 and TRBJ1-1. CDR3 length: 15 residues. CDR1 and CDR2 (germline): SGHVS, FNYEAQ. CDR3 sequence: CASSSIGGPTSEAFF.